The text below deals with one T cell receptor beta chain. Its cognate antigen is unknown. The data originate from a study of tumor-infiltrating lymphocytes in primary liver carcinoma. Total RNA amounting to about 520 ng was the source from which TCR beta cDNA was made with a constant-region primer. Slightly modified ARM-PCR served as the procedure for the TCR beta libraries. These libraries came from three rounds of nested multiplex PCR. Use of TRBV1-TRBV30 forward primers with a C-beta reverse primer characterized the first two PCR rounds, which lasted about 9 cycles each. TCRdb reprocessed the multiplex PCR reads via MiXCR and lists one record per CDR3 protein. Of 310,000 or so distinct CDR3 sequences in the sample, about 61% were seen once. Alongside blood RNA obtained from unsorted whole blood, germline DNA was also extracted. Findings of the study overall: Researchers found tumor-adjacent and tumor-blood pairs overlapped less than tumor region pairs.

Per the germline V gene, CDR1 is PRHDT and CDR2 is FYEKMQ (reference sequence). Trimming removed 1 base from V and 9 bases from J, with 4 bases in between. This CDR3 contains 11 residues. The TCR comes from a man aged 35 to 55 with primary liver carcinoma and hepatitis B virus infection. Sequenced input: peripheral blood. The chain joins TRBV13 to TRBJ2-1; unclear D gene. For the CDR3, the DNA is TGTGCCAGCAGCTTAGAAGGTGAGCAGTTCTTC. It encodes CASSLEGEQFF.